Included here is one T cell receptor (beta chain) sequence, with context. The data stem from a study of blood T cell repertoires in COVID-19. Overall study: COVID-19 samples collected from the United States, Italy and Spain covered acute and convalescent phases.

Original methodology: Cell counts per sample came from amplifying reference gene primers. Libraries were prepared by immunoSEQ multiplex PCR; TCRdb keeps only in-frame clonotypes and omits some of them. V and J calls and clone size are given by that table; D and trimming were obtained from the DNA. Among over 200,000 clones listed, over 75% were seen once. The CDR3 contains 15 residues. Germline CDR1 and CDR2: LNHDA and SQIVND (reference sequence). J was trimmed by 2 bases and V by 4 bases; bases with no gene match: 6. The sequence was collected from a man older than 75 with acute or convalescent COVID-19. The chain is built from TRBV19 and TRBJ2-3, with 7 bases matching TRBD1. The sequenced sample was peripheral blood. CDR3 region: CASSTTRGNTDTQYF. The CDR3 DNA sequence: TGTGCCAGTAGTACGACCAGGGGGAACACAGATACGCAGTATTTT.